This T cell receptor (beta chain) comes out of a study of cytomegalovirus exposure and HLA in healthy donors. A remark on this clone: Antigen: not known.

The primer mix had 60 Vbeta and 13 Jbeta primers. Some clones are missing from TCRdb's copy, which holds only in-frame ones; the method was immunoSEQ multiplex PCR. The sample shows some 130,000 clones, about 80% of them seen only once. Overall study results and limits: In a later analysis, specific HLA alleles were associated with 16,000 or so TCR beta sequences at a 0.05 false discovery rate.

The CDR3 length is 16 residues. Germline V gene lookup returns CDR1 LGHNT and CDR2 FRNRAP. The V gene end was trimmed by 1 base and the J gene end by 10 bases; junction bases not matched to a gene: 13. This sequence originates from a man aged 30-40 years in good health and CMV-seronegative. The V gene is TRBV12-5, the J gene TRBJ2-1, with TRBD2 matching 7 bases. Specimen: PBMCs. Written as DNA, the CDR3 is TGTGCTAGTGGTTTGGCCGAAGCGGGATCCTTTTACGAGCAGTTCTTC. Translation: CASGLAEAGSFYEQFF. Complete variable domain (other parts from reference TRBV12-5 and TRBJ2-1): DARVTQTPRHKVTEMGQEVTMRCQPILGHNTVFWYRQTMMQGLELLAYFRNRAPLDDSGMPKDRFSAEMPDATLATLKIQPSEPRDSAVYFCASGLAEAGSFYEQFFGPGTRLTVL.